Given below is one TCR beta chain in context. Its antigen is unknown. From germline, CDR1 is SGHNT and CDR2 YENEEA. Trimming cost V 3 bases and J 10 bases; bases outside gene matches: 10. The CDR3 extends over 14 amino acids. TCRdb recomputed calls from the reads with MiXCR, one row per CDR3 protein. The data show approximately 180,000 distinct CDR3 sequences, with roughly a fifth seen just once and about 2.9% held by the top ten. This record belongs to a study of T cell repertoires in cytomegalovirus infection. Study outcomes and limitations: Clonotypes of TCR beta that were HLA-C-restricted and CMV-specific dominated the ex vivo response.

Sequenced input: PBMCs. This chain joins TRBV11-3 and TRBJ2-7, with 9 bases lining up with TRBD1. This clonotype was sampled from a human donor in good health (CMV status not recorded). Some clones in this sample may be carry-over from other donors' samples. CDR3 nucleotide sequence: TGTGCCAGCAGCTTGGGACAGGGTGGAAAATCCCAGTACTTC. As protein: CASSLGQGGKSQYF.